The rows below give T cell receptor beta chains drawn from one sample of a study of response to subunit inactivated influenza vaccine. TCRdb passed the RT-PCR reads through MiXCR, listing each CDR3 protein once. The table lists hundreds of thousands of distinct CDR3 sequences, over 25% of them singletons. The sequenced sample was CD4+ T cells sorted from PBMCs, obtained 5 days after vaccination. The receptors were gathered from a man aged 45 to 65 who received an inactivated influenza vaccine. The CDR3 runs from the conserved cysteine through the conserved F or W. Clone size is not always given. Where it is, it says once, few, many or a class for expanded clones.

v_call,clone_size,cdr3_length,j_call,cdr3_aa
TRBV29-1,few,16,TRBJ1-3,CSVLGQGQISGNTIYF
TRBV4-1,NA,13,TRBJ2-5,CASSQFSQETQYF
TRBV7-9,NA,15,TRBJ2-5,CASSLGRSVQETQYF
TRBV6-2/TRBV6-3,NA,16,TRBJ1-5,CASSWESLVGNQPQHF
TRBV5-1,few,15,TRBJ2-3,CASSFGPSGVDTQYF
TRBV7-8,NA,12,TRBJ2-6,CASRPGANVLTF
TRBV7-2,few,12,TRBJ2-4,CASSLDRGIQYF
TRBV10-3,NA,14,TRBJ2-1,CAIRIAGNYNEQFF
TRBV30,NA,16,TRBJ2-2,CAWSNFLAGNTGELFF
TRBV20-1,few,13,TRBJ1-1,CSARGALNTEAFF
TRBV6-4,few,14,TRBJ2-2,CASSDEVNIGELFF
TRBV10-1,many,15,TRBJ2-2,CASRRTSGNTGELFF
TRBV7-8,NA,15,TRBJ2-1,CASSLGTISYNEQFF
TRBV4-2,few,14,TRBJ2-1,CASSQEIGRNEQFF
TRBV2,NA,13,TRBJ2-5,CASKLQGQETQYF
TRBV12-3/TRBV12-4,few,16,TRBJ2-5,CASSSSPGGAGETQYF
TRBV6-2/TRBV6-3,NA,15,TRBJ2-1,CASTPWDRASDEQFF
TRBV28,few,17,TRBJ2-1,CASSFSFGREGLGEQFF
TRBV20-1,NA,16,TRBJ2-6,CSASGLWSSGANVLTF
TRBV4-2,few,16,TRBJ1-5,CASSQGSSTGNQPQHF
TRBV20-1,few,14,TRBJ2-5,CSARSFGGEETQYF
TRBV6-5,few,19,TRBJ2-2,CASSYNPTSGGIYTGELFF
TRBV18,few,17,TRBJ2-6,CASSPSLMGTGANVLTF
TRBV10-3,NA,19,TRBJ2-1,CAISALAGGSQRSYNEQFF
TRBV4-3,many,17,TRBJ2-7,CASSQGPGQGGTYEQYF
TRBV5-5,NA,15,TRBJ2-5,CASSSTGTAQETQYF
TRBV7-2,few,12,TRBJ2-1,CASRLAGDEQFF
TRBV9,few,13,TRBJ2-5,CASSVSPKETQYF
TRBV20-1,few,13,TRBJ2-5,CSARTAPSETQYF
TRBV7-6,few,17,TRBJ2-7,CASSLKSRWVAAYEQYF
TRBV6-5,NA,14,TRBJ2-7,CASSYRTDSREQYF
TRBV5-5,few,15,TRBJ2-3,CASSMKALGTDTQYF
TRBV27,NA,14,TRBJ1-5,CASSPSGSNQPQHF
TRBV7-2,NA,20,TRBJ2-1,CASSLALPGLAGGRDNEQFF
TRBV6-2/TRBV6-3,many,20,TRBJ1-5,CASSYTRGERRSTSNQPQHF
TRBV7-2,NA,15,TRBJ1-1,CASSLERGLGTEAFF
TRBV4-2,few,13,TRBJ2-1,CASSQEGWGTRGF
TRBV5-1,NA,13,TRBJ2-7,CASSFGRGDEQYF
TRBV4-3,NA,16,TRBJ2-1,CASSLGLAGGNGEQFF
TRBV5-1,NA,16,TRBJ2-3,CASSTIAGGPTDTQYF
TRBV29-1,NA,13,TRBJ2-7,CSVEDPAGPRQYF
TRBV3-1,NA,14,TRBJ2-7,CASSQAGGPNEQYF
TRBV6-5,few,17,TRBJ2-3,CASSFTGLAGSTDTQYF
TRBV5-1,NA,15,TRBJ2-7,CASSLAQASSYEQYF
TRBV10-3,NA,13,TRBJ2-7,CAISEASRGEQYF
TRBV7-2,few,13,TRBJ1-2,CASSPKGNYGYTF
TRBV20-1,few,14,TRBJ1-1,CSARGGRGNTEAFF
TRBV5-1,few,13,TRBJ2-7,CASSYGASYEQYF
TRBV20-1,few,15,TRBJ2-3,CSARDASGSTDTQYF
TRBV18,NA,11,TRBJ1-2,CASSPNDGYTF
TRBV12-3/TRBV12-4,few,13,TRBJ2-5,CASTDSHQETQYF
TRBV6-5,few,17,TRBJ2-2,CASSSSGSGRAAGELFF
TRBV7-9,NA,14,TRBJ2-5,CASSQGTGEETQYF
TRBV12-3/TRBV12-4,few,15,TRBJ2-5,CASSPNRGRQETQYF
TRBV4-2,NA,16,TRBJ2-7,CASSQDPWTGIYEQYF
TRBV5-1,many,13,TRBJ2-7,CASSRGPSYEQYF
TRBV3-1,NA,14,TRBJ2-1,CASSQNHLLGEQFF
TRBV5-1,NA,15,TRBJ2-2,CASSLGRQGDGELFF